The 23 T cell receptor beta chains given below trace back to one sample, sequenced in a study of T cells after posttransplantation cyclophosphamide. A marrow graft followed busulfan-fludarabine conditioning, with cyclophosphamide on days +3 and +4. Using immunoSEQ multiplex PCR, the repertoire was profiled, and TCRdb retains in-frame clones only, with some absent. The data show more than 9,000 clones, with none appearing a single time. The sample here was PBMCs, taken after allogeneic stem cell transplant with posttransplant cyclophosphamide. The receptors were sampled from a female patient between 40 and 55 years old who received an allogeneic stem cell transplant from a related donor, was CMV-positive, and had no GVHD. Some T cells may be graft donor cells.

This clone was counted many times. V is TRBV25-1 and J is TRBJ1-4; 7 bases agree with TRBD1. The V gene's germline CDR1 is MGHDK and CDR2 SYGVNS. The CDR3 spans 16 residues. V gave up 5 bases and J gave up 5 bases; unmatched junction bases: 11. The CDR3 bases are TGTGCCAGCAGTCCCCTGGGACAGCTTTTGAATGAAAAACTGTTTTTT. Translating it yields CASSPLGQLLNEKLFF.

This clone appeared a few times. The genes are TRBV9 and TRBJ2-3; 12 positions agree with TRBD2. CDR1 is SGDLS, CDR2 YYNGEE, per germline. The CDR3 spans 15 residues. With 6 bases clipped from V and 4 bases from J, the junction kept 6 bases outside the gene matches. In nucleotides, the CDR3 is TGTGCCAGCACCCAGACTAGCGGGAGCGCAGATACGCAGTATTTT. This translates into CASTQTSGSADTQYF.

This clone was recorded at least ten times. The rearrangement joins TRBV4-2 to TRBJ1-2; 8 bases align to TRBD1. In germline, CDR1 is LGHNA, CDR2 YNFKEQ. CDR3 size: 15 residues. V lost 3 bases and J lost 4; bases outside the gene matches: 7. CDR3 bases: TGTGCCAGCAGCCAGCAGGCGACAGGGGCCTATGGCTACACCTTC. Translated, it gives CASSQQATGAYGYTF.

This clone was seen repeatedly, ten times or more. The chain carries TRBV18 and TRBJ1-5, with D unclear. Germline V CDR1 and CDR2: KGHSH, LQKENI. This CDR3 has 14 amino acids. Trimming shortened V by 3 bases and J by 7 bases, and 13 bases separated the two germline ends. The CDR3 DNA follows: TGTGCCAGCTCACCTACGCCGGGGAACCAGCCCCAGCATTTT. It yields the protein CASSPTPGNQPQHF.

The sample holds many counts of this clone. The J gene is TRBJ2-5, the V gene TRBV19, with TRBD1 as a possible D gene (6 bases). Trimming stripped 1 base from V and 5 bases from J, with 11 bases between. CDR1 is LNHDA, CDR2 SQIVND, per germline (reference sequence). The length of the CDR3 is 14 residues. Written as DNA, the CDR3 is TGTGCCAGTAGTATAGGTACAGGGCGTGAGACCCAGTACTTC. This encodes CASSIGTGRETQYF.

This clone has a count of ten or more. The chain uses TRBV19 and TRBJ2-7; D is undetermined. Germline V gene sequence: CDR1 LNHDA, CDR2 SQIVND (reference sequence). Trimming pared 5 bases from V and 5 bases from J, leaving 16 bases between. The CDR3 consists of 14 residues. CDR3 in amino acids: CASSLLTRQHEQYF. CDR3 nucleotide sequence: TGTGCCAGTAGTTTGTTGACACGCCAGCACGAGCAGTACTTC.

Ten or more counts support this clone. V usage is TRBV11-2 and J usage is TRBJ2-7; D is uncertain. The CDR3 extends over 12 amino acids. The ends were cut back, 0 bases at V and 9 bases at J, with 9 bases in the middle. CDR1 SGHAT and CDR2 FQNNGV come from the germline V gene. CDR3 nucleotide sequence: TGTGCCAGCAGCTTAGATCGGTCATCGCAGTACTTC. Its translation is CASSLDRSSQYF.

This clone was picked up many times. The chain combines TRBV5-1 with TRBJ1-1; D is uncertain. The ends were cut back, 0 bases at V and 8 bases at J, with 5 bases in the middle. Germline CDR1 is SGHRS and CDR2 is YFSETQ. The CDR3 sequence is 11 residues long. CDR3 in amino acids: CASSLEHEAFF. The CDR3 region has the DNA TGCGCCAGCAGCTTGGAGCACGAAGCTTTCTTT.

This clone occurred many times. The chain couples TRBV19 to TRBJ1-2, with TRBD1 matching over 8 bases. J lost 7 bases, V lost 3 bases, and 7 bases had no gene match. The germline gives CDR1 LNHDA, CDR2 SQIVND (reference sequence). This CDR3 is 14 amino acids long. The CDR3 is CASSIRQGASGYTF. The CDR3 bases are TGTGCCAGTAGTATTCGGCAGGGGGCTAGTGGCTACACCTTC.

This clone has more than one count but fewer than ten. The J gene is TRBJ2-3, the V gene TRBV9; D might be TRBD2 (5 bases). With 7 bases removed from V and 1 base from J, the gap between germline ends came to 16 bases. CDR1 and CDR2 from the germline V gene are SGDLS and YYNGEE. The length of the CDR3 is 15 residues. The CDR3 here is CASAIGGAGTDTQYF. The CDR3 DNA reads TGTGCCAGCGCTATAGGAGGAGCGGGCACAGATACGCAGTATTTT.

This clone was counted at least ten times. This chain uses TRBV30 with TRBJ1-1; 8 bases match TRBD1. The CDR3 length is 15 residues. Germline V gene lookup returns CDR1 GTSNPN and CDR2 SVGIG (reference sequence). V lost 3 bases, J lost 1 base, and 7 bases stayed unmatched. The chain's CDR3 is CAWSGAGGRNTEAFF. DNA of the CDR3: TGTGCCTGGAGCGGGGCAGGGGGCAGGAACACTGAAGCTTTCTTT.

This clone was detected ten times or more. This chain connects TRBV5-1 to TRBJ2-2; possibly TRBD1 for D (5 bases). The V end was cut by 3 bases, the J end by 1 base, with 10 bases between. The germline V gene encodes CDR1 SGHRS and CDR2 YFSETQ. This CDR3 has 15 residues. CDR3 in amino acids: CASSYRTGNTGELFF. The CDR3 coding sequence is TGCGCCAGCAGCTACAGAACAGGGAACACCGGGGAGCTGTTTTTT.

This clone has at least ten counts. The chain recombines TRBV5-1 with TRBJ1-3; no clear D. The CDR3 is 15 amino acids. The V end was cut by 0 bases, the J end by 0 bases, with 7 bases between. Germline V gives CDR1 SGHRS, CDR2 YFSETQ. CDR3 DNA sequence: TGCGCCAGCAGCTTGGGTGCAGTCTCTGGAAACACCATATATTTT. This gives the protein CASSLGAVSGNTIYF.

There are many counts of this clone. The chain combines TRBV6-5 with TRBJ2-1; 7 nucleotides line up with TRBD1. CDR3 length equals 16 residues. Germline V gene sequence: CDR1 MNHEY, CDR2 SVGAGI. V lost 3 bases to trimming and J lost 6 bases; unmatched junction nucleotides: 11. The CDR3 here is CASSYRGGSTLNEQFF. In nucleotides, the CDR3 is TGTGCCAGCAGTTATAGAGGGGGCTCGACCCTCAATGAGCAGTTCTTC.

At least ten counts were recorded for this clone. The chain carries TRBV12-1 and TRBJ2-7; the table names TRBD2, a call not compared with the DNA. TRBV12-1 is recorded as a pseudogene. The CDR3 covers 18 residues. The CDR3 DNA sequence: TGTGCCAGCAGCCCCGCGCTGGAAGCGGGAAGAACCTTTGTCGAGCAGTACTTC. Translated, it gives CASSPALEAGRTFVEQYF.

This clone was recorded at least ten times. This sequence joins TRBV30 and TRBJ2-4; 9 nucleotides match TRBD1. The CDR3 extends over 12 amino acids. Germline CDR1 and CDR2: GTSNPN and SVGIG (reference sequence). V lost 0 bases and J lost 15; bases outside the gene matches: 6. The CDR3 loop reads CAWSVLDRGRYF. The CDR3 DNA sequence: TGTGCCTGGAGTGTATTGGACAGGGGCAGGTACTTC.

This clone was recorded many times. This rearrangement joins TRBV18 to TRBJ2-3; D gene uncertain. The CDR3 extends over 16 amino acids. V lost 3 bases, J lost 4 bases, and 17 bases lay in between. Per germline, CDR1 KGHSH and CDR2 LQKENI. CDR3 in DNA: TGTGCCAGCTCACCTGCCCAGGCCGCCCTGCCAGATACGCAGTATTTT. Encoded protein: CASSPAQAALPDTQYF.

This clone was detected only a few times. The V and J genes are TRBV18 and TRBJ2-1, with D possibly matching TRBD1 (5 bases). CDR1 and CDR2 from the germline V gene are KGHSH and LQKENI. The CDR3 sequence is 15 residues long. V lost 8 bases to trimming and J lost 0 bases, with 14 bases between them. CDR3 region: CASAPRQGSYNEQFF. The CDR3 nucleotides are TGTGCCAGCGCCCCCCGGCAGGGCTCCTACAATGAGCAGTTCTTC.

Ten or more counts support this clone. The CDR3 reads CASSYSSVEEQYF. The CDR3 nucleotides read TGTGCCAGCAGTTACAGTTCCGTGGAGGAGCAGTACTTC. The V and J genes are TRBV6-5 and TRBJ2-7; no clear D gene. There are 13 residues in the CDR3. Germline CDR1 and CDR2: MNHEY and SVGAGI. With 2 bases removed from V and 7 bases from J, the gap between germline ends came to 12 bases.

This clone is medium-sized (0.01 to 0.1%). This chain uses TRBV28 with TRBJ2-1, with D tentatively TRBD2 (6 bases). Germline V gene sequence: CDR1 MDHEN, CDR2 SYDVKM. Trimming left V 4 bases short and J 0 bases short, with 16 bases between. The CDR3 is made up of 17 amino acids. DNA of the CDR3: TGTGCCAGCAGTTCTGCCGCGGCGGGGAGCTCCTACAATGAGCAGTTCTTC. Translated: CASSSAAAGSSYNEQFF.

This clone was recorded at least ten times. This chain links TRBV21-1 with TRBJ2-2; TRBD1 is the table's D call, not checked against the DNA. TRBV21-1 is a recognized pseudogene. CDR3 size: 16 residues. The CDR3 DNA reads as TGTGCCAGCAGCATAAAAGGGACAGAAAACACCGGGGAGCTGTTTTTT. Protein product: CASSIKGTENTGELFF.

This clone was found many times. The chain combines TRBV10-1 with TRBJ2-3; 9 bases fit TRBD1. The trim removed 5 bases at V and 4 bases at J, leaving 13 bases unmatched. The CDR3 is made up of 17 amino acids. Per the germline V gene, CDR1 is WNHNN and CDR2 is SYGVQD (reference sequence). The CDR3, as DNA: TGCGCCAGCAGTTCCGGACAGGGGACGGGTTGGTCAGATACGCAGTATTTT. This sequence encodes CASSSGQGTGWSDTQYF.

Ten or more counts support this clone. This chain joins TRBV27 and TRBJ2-7, with a possible D match to TRBD2 (6 bases). Germline-derived CDR1 and CDR2 are MNHEY and SMNVEV (reference sequence). The CDR3 has 12 residues. V lost 0 bases, J lost 10 bases, and 10 bases lay in between. The DNA for the CDR3 is TGTGCCAGCAGTTTATCGGAGGGACCCCAGTACTTC. It translates to CASSLSEGPQYF.